A single sample gave rise to the 8 T cell receptor beta chains below, sequenced in a study of blood T cells in healthy people across ages. It was with a sample-barcoded 5' primer and a J-beta primer mix that a second PCR of roughly 7 to 11 cycles was run. MiXCR, applied by TCRdb to the 5' RACE reads, yields one record per CDR3 protein. This sample has approximately 1.5 million distinct CDR3 sequences; roughly 32% occur once, and the top ten carry around 10%. Sequencing was done on a sample of blood. The receptors derive from a woman in her 30s in good health.

V is TRBV7-9 and J is TRBJ2-5; 7 nucleotides match TRBD1. In germline, CDR1 is SEHNR, CDR2 FQNEAQ (reference sequence). V was pared by 0 bases and J by 1 base, with 5 bases of the junction left unmatched. CDR3 length: 16 residues. CDR3 nucleotides: TGTGCCAGCAGCTTAGCGGGACAGTGGGGCCAAGAGACCCAGTACTTC. It specifies CASSLAGQWGQETQYF.

This clonotype was found a few times. The DNA for the CDR3 is TGCAGTGCTAGAGGGGGGGCAGGGGGAGGGCTAGCCGGTACCTACGAGCAGTACTTC. It encodes CSARGGAGGGLAGTYEQYF. The J gene is TRBJ2-7, the V gene TRBV20-1, with D possibly being TRBD1 or TRBD2 (7 bases each). The V gene's germline CDR1 is DFQATT and CDR2 SNEGSKA (reference sequence). The CDR3 is 19 amino acids. Between the trimmed V and J ends, which lost 1 base and 2 bases, there was a span of 27 bases.

The sample holds a few counts of this clonotype. The gene calls are TRBV9 and TRBJ2-1; D perhaps matches TRBD1 (6 bases). The CDR3 is 14 residues long. V was trimmed by 2 bases and J by 5 bases, leaving 11 bases between them. Germline V CDR1 and CDR2: SGDLS, YYNGEE. CDR3: CASSVSGTHNEQFF. Here the CDR3 DNA reads TGTGCCAGCAGCGTCTCAGGGACACACAATGAGCAGTTCTTC.

This sequence joins TRBV6-6 and TRBJ2-7, with 8 bases identical to TRBD1. Unmatched junction bases numbered 22, after V lost 7 bases and J lost 5 bases. The CDR3 spans 18 residues. The V gene's germline CDR1 is MNHNY and CDR2 SVGAGI (reference sequence). In DNA, the CDR3 is TGTGCCAGCACGCTCTGGGGGGCAGGGGGCTCCACCCAGAACGAGCAGTACTTC. Translating gives CASTLWGAGGSTQNEQYF.

This clonotype was seen more than once but under ten times. J is TRBJ2-2 and V is TRBV12-3 or TRBV12-4, with a weak D call TRBD1 (6 bases). The CDR3 sequence is 12 residues long. V lost 7 bases and J lost 7, with 10 bases in between. CDR3 nucleotide sequence: TGTGCCAGCACCGTGACAGGCGGGGAGCTGTTTTTT. Its protein is CASTVTGGELFF.

With regard to this clonotype: The CDR3 carries no conserved terminal phenylalanine or tryptophan, so it likely arises from a read error. The J gene is TRBJ1-1, the V gene TRBV10-3; 9 nucleotides line up with TRBD1. Looked up from germline, CDR1 is ENHRY and CDR2 is SYGVKD. V lost 10 bases, J lost 8 bases, and 14 bases stayed unmatched. CDR3 length: 14 residues. CDR3 protein: CATRRPGQGMEAFC. The CDR3, as DNA: TGTGCCACCCGAAGGCCGGGACAGGGAATGGAAGCTTTCTGT.

This clonotype was observed a few times. The CDR3 loop is CASRMGSQETQYF. The DNA of the CDR3 is TGTGCCAGCAGAATGGGCAGTCAAGAGACCCAGTACTTC. The J gene is TRBJ2-5, the V gene TRBV6-5; the D is unclear. V was clipped by 6 bases and J by 2 bases, with 10 bases between them. Per the germline V gene, CDR1 is MNHEY and CDR2 is SVGAGI. This CDR3 has 13 amino acids.

This clonotype was recorded at least ten times. CDR3 sequence: CSAGGGTGVNEQFF. CDR3 coding DNA: TGCAGTGCCGGGGGCGGGACAGGGGTCAATGAGCAGTTCTTC. The chain is built from TRBV20-1 and TRBJ2-1, with TRBD1 matching over 10 bases. The CDR3 has 14 amino acids. CDR1 DFQATT and CDR2 SNEGSKA come from the germline V gene (reference sequence). V was pared by 6 bases and J by 6 bases, with 8 bases of the junction left unmatched.